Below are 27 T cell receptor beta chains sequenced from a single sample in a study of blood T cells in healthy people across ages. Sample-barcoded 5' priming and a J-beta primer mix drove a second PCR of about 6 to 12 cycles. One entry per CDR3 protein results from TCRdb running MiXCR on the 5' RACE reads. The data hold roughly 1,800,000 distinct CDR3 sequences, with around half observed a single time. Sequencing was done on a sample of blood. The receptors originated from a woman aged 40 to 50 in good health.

CDR3 protein: CASSLEWTSGGGNIQYF. The CDR3 DNA reads TGTGCCAGCAGCTTAGAATGGACTAGCGGGGGTGGGAACATTCAGTACTTC. The chain is built from TRBV7-2 and TRBJ2-4; 13 positions agree with TRBD2. With V trimmed by 1 base and J by 7 bases, 7 bases remained unmatched. Germline V gives CDR1 SGHTA, CDR2 FQGNSA. The CDR3 sequence is 17 residues long.

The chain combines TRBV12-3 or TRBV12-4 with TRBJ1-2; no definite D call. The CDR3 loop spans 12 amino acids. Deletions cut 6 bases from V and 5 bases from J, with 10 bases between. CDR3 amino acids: CASRADVYGYTF. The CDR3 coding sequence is TGTGCCAGCAGAGCGGACGTATATGGCTACACCTTC.

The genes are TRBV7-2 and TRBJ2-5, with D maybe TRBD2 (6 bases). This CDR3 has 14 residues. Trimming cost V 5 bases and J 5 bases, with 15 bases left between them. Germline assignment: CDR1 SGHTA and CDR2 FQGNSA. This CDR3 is CASSPSIGTETQYF. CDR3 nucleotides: TGTGCCAGCAGCCCTTCTATAGGGACTGAGACCCAGTACTTC.

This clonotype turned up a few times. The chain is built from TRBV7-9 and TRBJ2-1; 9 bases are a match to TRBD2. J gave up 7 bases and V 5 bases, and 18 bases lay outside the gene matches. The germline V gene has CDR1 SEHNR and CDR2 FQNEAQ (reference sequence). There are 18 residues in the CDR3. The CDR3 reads CASSPLGDSGGVRNEQFF. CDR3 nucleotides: TGTGCCAGCAGCCCCCTTGGAGATAGCGGGGGTGTAAGGAATGAGCAGTTCTTC. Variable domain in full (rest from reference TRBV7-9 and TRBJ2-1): DTGVSQNPRHKITKRGQNVTFRCDPISEHNRLYWYRQTLGQGPEFLTYFQNEAQLEKSRLLSDRFSAERPKGSFSTLEIQRTEQGDSAMYLCASSPLGDSGGVRNEQFFGPGTRLTVL.

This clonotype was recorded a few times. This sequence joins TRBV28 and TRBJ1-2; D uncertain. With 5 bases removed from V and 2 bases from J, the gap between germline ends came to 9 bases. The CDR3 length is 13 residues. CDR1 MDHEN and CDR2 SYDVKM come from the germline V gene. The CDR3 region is CASSVPENYGYTF. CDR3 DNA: TGTGCCAGCAGTGTCCCGGAAAACTATGGCTACACCTTC.

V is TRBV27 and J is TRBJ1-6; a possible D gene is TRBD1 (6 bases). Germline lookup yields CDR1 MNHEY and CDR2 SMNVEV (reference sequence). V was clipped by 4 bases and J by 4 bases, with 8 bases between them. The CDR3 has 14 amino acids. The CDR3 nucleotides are TGTGCCAGCAGTTGGGACAAATATAATTCACCCCTCCACTTT. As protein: CASSWDKYNSPLHF.

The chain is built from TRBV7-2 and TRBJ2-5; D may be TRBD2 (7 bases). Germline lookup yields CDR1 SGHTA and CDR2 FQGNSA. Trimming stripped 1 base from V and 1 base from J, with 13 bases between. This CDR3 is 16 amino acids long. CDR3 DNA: TGTGCCAGCAGCTTAGTAGAGGGGGGGGTCCAAGAGACCCAGTACTTC. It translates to CASSLVEGGVQETQYF.

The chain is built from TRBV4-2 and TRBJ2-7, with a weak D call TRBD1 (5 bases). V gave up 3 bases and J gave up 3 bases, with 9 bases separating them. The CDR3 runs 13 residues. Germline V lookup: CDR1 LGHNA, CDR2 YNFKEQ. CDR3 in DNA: TGTGCCAGCAGCCAGACAGAGAACTACGAGCAGTACTTC. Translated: CASSQTENYEQYF.

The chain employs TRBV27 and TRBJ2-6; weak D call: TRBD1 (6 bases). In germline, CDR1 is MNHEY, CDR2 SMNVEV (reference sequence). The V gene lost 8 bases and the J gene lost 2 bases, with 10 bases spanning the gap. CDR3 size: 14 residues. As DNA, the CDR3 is TGTGCCAGCGCTTCAGGGGCTGGGGCCAACGTCCTGACTTTC. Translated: CASASGAGANVLTF. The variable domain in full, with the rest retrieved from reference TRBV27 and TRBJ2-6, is EAQVTQNPRYLITVTGKKLTVTCSQNMNHEYMSWYRQDPGLGLRQIYYSMNVEVTDKGDVPEGYKVSRKEKRNFPLILESPSPNQTSLYFCASASGAGANVLTFGAGSRLTVL.

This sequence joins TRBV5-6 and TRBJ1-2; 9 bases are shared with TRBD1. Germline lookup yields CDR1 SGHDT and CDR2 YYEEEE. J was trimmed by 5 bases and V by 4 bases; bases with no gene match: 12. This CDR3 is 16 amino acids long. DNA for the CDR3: TGTGCCAGCAGCCTATCTGGTACGGGACAGGGATATGGCTACACCTTC. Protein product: CASSLSGTGQGYGYTF.

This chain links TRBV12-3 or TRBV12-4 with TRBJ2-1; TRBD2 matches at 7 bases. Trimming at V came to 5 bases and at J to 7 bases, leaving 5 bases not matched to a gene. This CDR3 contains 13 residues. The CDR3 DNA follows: TGTGCCAGCAGTCCCATGGGGGGGAATGAGCAGTTCTTC. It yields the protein CASSPMGGNEQFF.

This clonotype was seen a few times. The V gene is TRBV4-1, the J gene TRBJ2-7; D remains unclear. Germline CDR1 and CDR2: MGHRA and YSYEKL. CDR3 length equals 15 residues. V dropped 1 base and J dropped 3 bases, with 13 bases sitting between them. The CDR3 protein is CASSQVERQNYEQYF. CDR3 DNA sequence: TGCGCCAGCAGCCAAGTAGAACGTCAGAACTACGAGCAGTACTTC.

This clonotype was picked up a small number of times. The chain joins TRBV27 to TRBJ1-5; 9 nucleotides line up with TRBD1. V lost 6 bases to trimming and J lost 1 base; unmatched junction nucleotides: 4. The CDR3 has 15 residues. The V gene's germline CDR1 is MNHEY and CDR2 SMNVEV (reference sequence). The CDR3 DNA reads TGTGCCAGCAGGGGGACAGGGAAAAGCAATCAGCCCCAGCATTTT. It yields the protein CASRGTGKSNQPQHF.

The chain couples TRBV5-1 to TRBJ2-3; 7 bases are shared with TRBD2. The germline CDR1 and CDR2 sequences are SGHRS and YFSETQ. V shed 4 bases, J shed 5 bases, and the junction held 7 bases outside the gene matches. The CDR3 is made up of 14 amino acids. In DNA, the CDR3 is TGCGCCAGCAGCCAAACTAGCGCCATAGATACGCAGTATTTT. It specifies CASSQTSAIDTQYF. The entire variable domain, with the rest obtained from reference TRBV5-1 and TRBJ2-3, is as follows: KAGVTQTPRYLIKTRGQQVTLSCSPISGHRSVSWYQQTPGQGLQFLFEYFSETQRNKGNFPGRFSGRQFSNSRSEMNVSTLELGDSALYLCASSQTSAIDTQYFGPGTRLTVL.

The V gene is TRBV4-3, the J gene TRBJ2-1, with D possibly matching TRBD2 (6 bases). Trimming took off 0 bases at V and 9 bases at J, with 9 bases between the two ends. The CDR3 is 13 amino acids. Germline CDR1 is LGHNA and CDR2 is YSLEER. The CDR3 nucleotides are TGCGCCAGCAGCCAAGAGGACGGGGGTGAGCAGTTCTTC. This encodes CASSQEDGGEQFF.

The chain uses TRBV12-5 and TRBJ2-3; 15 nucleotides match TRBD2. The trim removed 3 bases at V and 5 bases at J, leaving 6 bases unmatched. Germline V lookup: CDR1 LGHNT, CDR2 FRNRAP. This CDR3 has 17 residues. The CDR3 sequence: CASGFAGLAGGKDTQYF. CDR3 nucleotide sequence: TGTGCTAGTGGTTTCGCGGGACTAGCGGGGGGTAAAGATACGCAGTATTTT.

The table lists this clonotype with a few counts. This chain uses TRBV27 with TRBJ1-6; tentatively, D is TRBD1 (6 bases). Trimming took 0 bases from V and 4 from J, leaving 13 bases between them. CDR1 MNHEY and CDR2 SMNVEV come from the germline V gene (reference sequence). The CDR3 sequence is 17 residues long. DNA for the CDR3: TGTGCCAGCAGTTTATCGATCGGACAGCCTTATAATTCACCCCTCCACTTT. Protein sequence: CASSLSIGQPYNSPLHF.

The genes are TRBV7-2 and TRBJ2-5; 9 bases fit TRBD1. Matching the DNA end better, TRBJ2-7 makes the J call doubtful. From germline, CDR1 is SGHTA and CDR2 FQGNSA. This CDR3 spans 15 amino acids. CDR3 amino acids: CASSSQTGGFYEQYF. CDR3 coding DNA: TGTGCCAGCAGCTCCCAGACAGGGGGATTCTACGAGCAGTACTTC.

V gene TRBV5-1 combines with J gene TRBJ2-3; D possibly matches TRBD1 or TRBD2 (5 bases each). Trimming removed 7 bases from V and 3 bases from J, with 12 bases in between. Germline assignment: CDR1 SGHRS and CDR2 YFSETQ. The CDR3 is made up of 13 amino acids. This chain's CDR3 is CASGHGGTDTQYF. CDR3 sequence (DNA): TGCGCCAGCGGACACGGAGGTACAGATACGCAGTATTTT.

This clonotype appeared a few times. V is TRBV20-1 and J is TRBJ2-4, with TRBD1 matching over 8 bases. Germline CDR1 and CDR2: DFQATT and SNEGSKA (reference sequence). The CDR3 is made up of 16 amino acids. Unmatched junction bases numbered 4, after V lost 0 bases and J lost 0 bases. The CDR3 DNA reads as TGCAGTGCTAGAGAGAGCAGGGGGCTAGCCAAAAACATTCAGTACTTC. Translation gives CSARESRGLAKNIQYF.

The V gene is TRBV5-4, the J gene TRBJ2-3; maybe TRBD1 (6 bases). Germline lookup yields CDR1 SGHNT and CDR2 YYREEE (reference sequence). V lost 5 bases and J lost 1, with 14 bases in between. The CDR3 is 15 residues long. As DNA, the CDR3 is TGTGCCAGCAGTCCACAGGGTTTGGGCACAGATACGCAGTATTTT. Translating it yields CASSPQGLGTDTQYF.

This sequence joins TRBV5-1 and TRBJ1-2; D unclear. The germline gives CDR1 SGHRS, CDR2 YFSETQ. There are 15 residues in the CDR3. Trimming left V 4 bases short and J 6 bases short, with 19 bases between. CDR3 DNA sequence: TGCGCCAGCAGCCCTGGTGGTAGGACGGATCATGGCTACACCTTC. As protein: CASSPGGRTDHGYTF.

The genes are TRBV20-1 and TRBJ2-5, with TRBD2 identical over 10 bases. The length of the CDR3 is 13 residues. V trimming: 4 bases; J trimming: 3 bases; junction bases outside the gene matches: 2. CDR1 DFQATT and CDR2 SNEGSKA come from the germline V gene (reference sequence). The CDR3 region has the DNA TGCAGTGCTAAAAGCGGGGGGGAAGAGACCCAGTACTTC. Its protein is CSAKSGGEETQYF.

CDR3 loop: CASIRGQPLETQYF. The CDR3 nucleotides are TGTGCCAGCATCAGGGGGCAGCCTCTGGAGACCCAGTACTTC. The chain couples TRBV6-2 or TRBV6-3 to TRBJ2-5, with 8 bases that match TRBD1. From germline, CDR1 is MNHEY and CDR2 SVGEGT. The CDR3 has 14 amino acids. Trimming removed 7 bases from V and 5 bases from J; junction bases left unmatched: 9.

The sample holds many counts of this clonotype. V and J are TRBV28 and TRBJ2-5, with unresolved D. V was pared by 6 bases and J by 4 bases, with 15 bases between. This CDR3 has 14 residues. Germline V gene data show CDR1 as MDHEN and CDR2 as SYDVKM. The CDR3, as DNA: TGTGCCAGCAGCAGCCCCGACGGACGAGAGACCCAGTACTTC. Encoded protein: CASSSPDGRETQYF.

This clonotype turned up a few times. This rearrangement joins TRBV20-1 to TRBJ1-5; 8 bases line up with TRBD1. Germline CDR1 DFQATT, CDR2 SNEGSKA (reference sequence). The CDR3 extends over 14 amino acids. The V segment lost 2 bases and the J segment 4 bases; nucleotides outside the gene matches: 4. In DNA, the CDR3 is TGCAGTGCTAGACCGGGACAGGATAATCAGCCCCAGCATTTT. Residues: CSARPGQDNQPQHF.

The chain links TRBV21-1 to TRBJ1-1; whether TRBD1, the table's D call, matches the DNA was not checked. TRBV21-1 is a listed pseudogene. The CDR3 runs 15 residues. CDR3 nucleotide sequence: TGTGCCAGCAGCAGTGGGACAGGGACCATCACTGAAGCTTTCTTT. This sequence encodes CASSSGTGTITEAFF.